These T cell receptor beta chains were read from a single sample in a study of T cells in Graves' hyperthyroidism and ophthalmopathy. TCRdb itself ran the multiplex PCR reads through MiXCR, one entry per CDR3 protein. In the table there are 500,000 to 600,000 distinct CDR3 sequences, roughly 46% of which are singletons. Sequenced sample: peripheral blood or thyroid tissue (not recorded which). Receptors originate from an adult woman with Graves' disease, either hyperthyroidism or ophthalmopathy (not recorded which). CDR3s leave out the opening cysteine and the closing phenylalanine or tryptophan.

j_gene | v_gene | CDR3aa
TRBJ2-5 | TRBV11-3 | ASSSRLAGGRETQY
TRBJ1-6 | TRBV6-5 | ASSAGQPNSPLH
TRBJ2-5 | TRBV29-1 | SVWGGGETQY
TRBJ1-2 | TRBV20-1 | SAPHPTGGYGYT
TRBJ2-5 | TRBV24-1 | ATSDSPGSGGETQY
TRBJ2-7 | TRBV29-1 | SAIPGQGLGEQY
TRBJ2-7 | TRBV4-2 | ASSQELIREQY
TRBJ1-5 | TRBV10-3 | AISESEGHPNQPQH
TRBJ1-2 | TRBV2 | ASRWETGDGYT
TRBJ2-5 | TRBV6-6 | ASIITDRGPQPQY
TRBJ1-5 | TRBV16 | ASSQSWTGNQPQH
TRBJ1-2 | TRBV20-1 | SAREGTGLNGYT
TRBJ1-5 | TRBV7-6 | ASSDGGSQPQH
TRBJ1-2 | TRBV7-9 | ASSFRTDYGYT
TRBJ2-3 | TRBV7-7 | ASSLGDSTTDTQY
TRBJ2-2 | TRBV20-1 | SVEDDTGELF
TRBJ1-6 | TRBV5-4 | ATARSSGQGYSPLH
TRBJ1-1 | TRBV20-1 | SASSGVGAF
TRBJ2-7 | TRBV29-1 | SVEGAWGVAYKQY
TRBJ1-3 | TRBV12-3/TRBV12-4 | ASSFSGTPTRNTIY
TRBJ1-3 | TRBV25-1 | ASSYSGTGGSGNTIY
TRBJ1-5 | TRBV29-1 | SVQTNNQPQH
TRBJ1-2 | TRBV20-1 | SASGVGSQIYGYT
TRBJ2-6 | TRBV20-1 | SAPKEGAGANVLT
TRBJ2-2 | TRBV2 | ASSSTGGAGELF
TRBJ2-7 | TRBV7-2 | ASSTSSGVGYEQY
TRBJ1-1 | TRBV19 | ASSIGTLGTEAF
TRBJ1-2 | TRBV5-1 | ASSPTVGQTTGYT
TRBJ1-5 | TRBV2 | ASSEDRGLWQPQH
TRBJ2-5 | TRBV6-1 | ASSEVGQETQY
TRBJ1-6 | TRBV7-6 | ASSHGQGVNNSPLH
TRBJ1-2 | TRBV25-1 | ASIEGETYGYT
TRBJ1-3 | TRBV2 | ASSPLFESSGNTIY
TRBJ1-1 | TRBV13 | ASSLLGAF
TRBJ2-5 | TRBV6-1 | ASSYGQNQEAQY
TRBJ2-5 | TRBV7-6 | ASSFFTPGTKNQETQY
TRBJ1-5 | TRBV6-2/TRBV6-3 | ASSYSNSPYSNQPQH
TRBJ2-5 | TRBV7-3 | ASSARAQETQY
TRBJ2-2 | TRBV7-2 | ASSLSIAGATNTGELF